This TCR beta chain originates from a study of T cell changes during pregnancy in multiple sclerosis. TCRdb's table, derived via immunoSEQ multiplex PCR, lists solely in-frame clones and lacks some. The sample records 42,000 or so clones, 90% being singletons. Trimming cost V 3 bases and J 6 bases; bases outside gene matches: 10. The CDR3 is made up of 15 amino acids. The V gene's germline CDR1 is MNHEY and CDR2 SMNVEV (reference sequence). This receptor was obtained from a female donor with multiple sclerosis, enrolled in a pregnancy study. The sequencing used CD8+ T cells from peripheral blood mononuclear cells, collected in the first trimester of pregnancy. The chain is built from TRBV27 and TRBJ1-2; 7 nucleotides line up with TRBD1. Here the CDR3 reads CASSFLPTGTNGYTF. The CDR3 DNA reads as TGTGCCAGCAGTTTTTTGCCGACAGGGACGAATGGCTACACCTTC.